The clone carrying this TCR beta chain was recorded at least ten times. Its antigen is still unknown. The sample belongs to a study of T cells in Graves' hyperthyroidism and ophthalmopathy. Findings of the study overall: Clonotypes that were expanded in thyroid above 0.001 mostly appeared in blood too. Ophthalmopathy was told apart from stable hyperthyroidism by a 13 V-J model. Median prediction lead before ophthalmopathy onset was 6 to 8 months with the model.

Looked up from germline, CDR1 is SGHRS and CDR2 is YFSETQ. The CDR3 runs 14 residues. V was pared by 2 bases and J by 0 bases, with 6 bases between. Uncontrolled infection, other autoimmune disease, pregnancy or lactation excluded patients. TCR beta CDR3 regions were amplified from RNA transcripts. HTBI primers drove first-round RT-PCR of the TCR CDR3. MiXCR, applied by TCRdb to the multiplex PCR reads, yields one record per CDR3 protein. There are 400,000 or so distinct CDR3 sequences in the sample; around 15% occur only once, and around 27% lies in the top ten. This receptor was identified in a man in his forties or fifties with Graves' ophthalmopathy. Sequenced material: blood. This chain links TRBV5-1 with TRBJ1-3; D unclear. The CDR3 DNA follows: TGCGCCAGCAGCTTTACAGACTCTGGAAACACCATATATTTT. Translated: CASSFTDSGNTIYF.